A selection of T cell receptor beta chains follows, all from one sample in a study of metastatic and nonmetastatic thyroid tumors. TCRdb re-analyzed the PCR reads using MiXCR. The table includes 21,000 or so clones, around 21% detected once. Sequencing was done on a sample of blood. Receptor source: a female donor with papillary thyroid cancer or a benign thyroid nodule (not recorded which). Some clones in this sample may be carry-over from other donors' samples. Each CDR3 is given without its conserved first and last residue.

V gene,CDR3 length,CDR3 protein
TRBV10-3,12,AISERGNSGELF
TRBV30,12,AWIVVGRAYGYT
TRBV6-2/TRBV6-3,15,ASSYSRQGPRGTEAF
TRBV7-9,16,ASSSRQGDTYMNTEAF
TRBV2,10,ASRVNMNEQF
TRBV6-1,16,ASSVPTSGRLRHNEQF
TRBV7-8,11,ASSLAGGNEQF
TRBV5-1,11,ASSLGAANEQF
TRBV6-8,15,ASLRRVELQGRDEQY
TRBV7-2,14,ASRPKTGGWITEAF
TRBV29-1,10,SVVAAAEKAF
TRBV7-9,13,ASSSSGQGPNEQY
TRBV18,13,ASSPERGFYDEQF
TRBV28,13,ASSSAVYINQPHH
TRBV3-1,15,ASSPRLAGVGRYEQY
TRBV7-9,13,ASSLAQGAGYGYT
TRBV4-1,11,ASMGTGDYEQY
TRBV4-1,14,ASSQDRTTHTDTQY
TRBV6-1,12,ASKGQVTGTEAF
TRBV28,12,ASSLQGSDTEAF
TRBV5-1,20,ASSGSVIRSGQKHRAKYEQY
TRBV27,11,ASSSVDSYEQY
TRBV7-2,11,ASSHALANVLT
TRBV20-1,13,SVGGHGAGNYGYT
TRBV6-2/TRBV6-3,12,ASSYFSGYNEQF
TRBV3-1,12,ASSRQGAVAEAF
TRBV6-2/TRBV6-3,13,ASRDRDRGFGEQF
TRBV13,19,ASTSPSGRAPEVIRADTQY
TRBV12-3/TRBV12-4,11,AIRQENTGDLF
TRBV4-2,12,ASSQGSGRYEQY
TRBV11-2,13,ASSLEWLMNTEAF
TRBV6-2/TRBV6-3,12,ASTDRVETGELF
TRBV28,13,ASTPRKTAHYEQY
TRBV28,13,ASGSGLAGVCEQY
TRBV7-2,13,ASSRTDRVNQPQH
TRBV12-3/TRBV12-4,15,ASSLKVLRSGANVLT
TRBV9,12,ASSPWGDTDTQY
TRBV5-5,12,ASSLKSTNEKLF
TRBV19,13,ASSTTWDINQPQH
TRBV30,11,AWSVQTTYEQY
TRBV15,11,ATSRVEESEQF
TRBV20-1,9,SARVRNKLF
TRBV16,14,ASSYENEIRNTEAF
TRBV6-2/TRBV6-3,11,ASSPRTVGKLF
TRBV28,10,ASSTLHYEQY
TRBV12-3/TRBV12-4,15,ASSPEGVSGIGNEQF
TRBV6-2/TRBV6-3,18,ASSYRWGWDRVPNTGELF
TRBV6-5,11,ASSYRQGTEAF
TRBV6-4,11,ASAFQGMGEAF
TRBV6-2/TRBV6-3,12,ASIIRGAGGEQF
TRBV7-3,11,ASSSGPDNEQF
TRBV11-1,12,ASSDRQGNYGYT
TRBV6-1,10,ASSDGYYFYT
TRBV10-3,11,AIRSSSGTEAF
TRBV12-3/TRBV12-4,14,ASSRTSGSSTDTQY
TRBV10-3,10,AISGVLGMQY
TRBV20-1,18,SASRLAGGFRRSGANVLT
TRBV29-1,8,SVGSEKLF
TRBV6-1,13,ASRERDIGYNEQF
TRBV9,12,ASSGGNPNHGYT